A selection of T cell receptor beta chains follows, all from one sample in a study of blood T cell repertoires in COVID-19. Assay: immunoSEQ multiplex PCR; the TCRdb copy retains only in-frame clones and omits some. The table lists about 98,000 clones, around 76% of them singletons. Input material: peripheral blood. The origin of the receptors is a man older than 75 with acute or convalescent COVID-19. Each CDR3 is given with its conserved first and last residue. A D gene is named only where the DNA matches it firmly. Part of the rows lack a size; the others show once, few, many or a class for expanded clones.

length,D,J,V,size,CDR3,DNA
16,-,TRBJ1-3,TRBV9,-,CASSNNLLHLGNTIYF,TGTGCCAGCAGCAATAATCTCTTACATCTGGGAAACACCATATATTTT
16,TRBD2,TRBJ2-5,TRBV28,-,CASSLPGSSGRAYLNF,TGTGCCAGCAGTTTACCCGGTAGTAGCGGGAGGGCTTACCTCAACTTC
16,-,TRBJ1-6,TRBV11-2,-,CASSYPTGRYNSPLHF,TGTGCCAGCAGTTACCCGACAGGTCGCTATAATTCACCCCTCCACTTT
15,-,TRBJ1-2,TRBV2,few,CASSGTLQATYGYTF,TGTGCCAGCAGTGGGACTCTCCAGGCAACCTATGGCTACACCTTC
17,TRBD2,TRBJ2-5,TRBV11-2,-,CASSLEIAGGLEETQYF,TGTGCCAGCAGCTTAGAGATAGCGGGGGGGCTGGAGGAGACCCAGTACTTC
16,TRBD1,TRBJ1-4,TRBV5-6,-,CASSFIGTGTAEKLFF,TGTGCCAGCAGCTTCATTGGGACAGGGACGGCTGAAAAACTGTTTTTT
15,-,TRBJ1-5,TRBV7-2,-,CASSLGTGLDQPQHF,TGTGCCAGCAGCTTAGGTACAGGGTTGGATCAGCCCCAGCATTTT
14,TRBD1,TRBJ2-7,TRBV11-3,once,CASSLGTGAYEQYF,TGTGCCAGCAGCTTAGGGACAGGTGCCTACGAGCAGTACTTC
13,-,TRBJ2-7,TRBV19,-,CASALTGTYEQYF,TGTGCCAGTGCCCTGACAGGAACCTACGAGCAGTACTTC
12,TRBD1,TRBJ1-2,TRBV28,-,CASSLTGAGYTF,TGTGCCAGCAGTTTGACAGGGGCCGGCTACACCTTC
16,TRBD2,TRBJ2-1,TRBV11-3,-,CASSLSTSGGYNEQFF,TGTGCCAGCAGCTTATCCACTAGCGGGGGATACAATGAGCAGTTCTTC
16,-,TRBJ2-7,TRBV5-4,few,CASSQSGGPRTYEQYF,TGTGCCAGCAGTCAATCCGGAGGGCCGAGAACCTACGAGCAGTACTTC
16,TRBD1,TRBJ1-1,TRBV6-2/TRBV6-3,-,CASSYSGGQGIAEAFF,TGTGCCAGCAGTTACTCGGGGGGACAGGGGATCGCTGAAGCTTTCTTT
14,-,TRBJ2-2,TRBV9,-,CASSVSQYTGELFF,TGTGCCAGCAGCGTCTCACAGTACACCGGGGAGCTGTTTTTT
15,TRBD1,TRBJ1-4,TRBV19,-,CASSLTGTGNEKLFF,TGTGCCAGTAGTCTAACGGGGACAGGGAATGAAAAACTGTTTTTT
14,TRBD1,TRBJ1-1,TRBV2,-,CASSRARQGSEAFF,TGTGCCAGCAGTAGGGCGAGACAGGGGTCTGAAGCTTTCTTT
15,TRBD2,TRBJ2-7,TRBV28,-,CASSSTTSGRPEQYF,TGTGCCAGCAGTTCTACTACTAGCGGGAGACCCGAGCAGTACTTC
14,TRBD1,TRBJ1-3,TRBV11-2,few,CASSDRGSGNTIYF,TGTGCCAGCAGCGACAGGGGCTCTGGAAACACCATATATTTT
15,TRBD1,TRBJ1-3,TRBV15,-,CATSRSQGPGNTIYF,TGTGCCACCAGCAGATCACAGGGGCCGGGAAACACCATATATTTT
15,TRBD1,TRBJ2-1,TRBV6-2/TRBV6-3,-,CASSYRDRGNNEQFF,TGTGCCAGCAGTTACCGGGACAGGGGGAACAATGAGCAGTTCTTC
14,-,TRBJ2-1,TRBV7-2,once,CASNRRSSYNEQFF,TGTGCCAGCAACCGAAGGAGCTCCTACAATGAGCAGTTCTTC
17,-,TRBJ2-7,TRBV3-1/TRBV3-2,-,CASSQPGAVTSSYEQYF,TGTGCCAGCAGCCAACCGGGAGCGGTTACGAGCTCCTACGAGCAGTACTTC
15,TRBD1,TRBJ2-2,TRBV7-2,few,CASSINAGGSGELFF,TGTGCCAGCAGCATCAACGCAGGGGGCTCCGGGGAGCTGTTTTTT
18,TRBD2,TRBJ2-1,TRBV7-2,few,CASSLWTSGRVGDNEQFF,TGTGCCAGCAGCTTATGGACTAGCGGGAGGGTTGGGGACAATGAGCAGTTCTTC
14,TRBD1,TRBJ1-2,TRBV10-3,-,CAISESQQGDGYTF,TGTGCCATCAGTGAGTCCCAACAGGGGGACGGCTACACCTTC
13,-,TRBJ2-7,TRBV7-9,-,CAGGEGPSYEQYF,TGTGCCGGAGGCGAAGGCCCCTCCTACGAGCAGTACTTC
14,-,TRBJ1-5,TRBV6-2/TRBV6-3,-,CASTPGGVGQPQHF,TGTGCCAGCACCCCGGGGGGGGTAGGTCAGCCCCAGCATTTT
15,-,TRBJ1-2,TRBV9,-,CASSGSQTPDYGYTF,TGTGCCAGCAGCGGATCCCAGACACCTGACTATGGCTACACCTTC
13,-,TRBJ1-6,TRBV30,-,CAWTPGMNSPLHF,TGTGCCTGGACCCCAGGGATGAATTCACCCCTCCACTTT
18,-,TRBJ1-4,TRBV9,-,CASSVGPLVGSANEKLFF,TGTGCCAGCAGCGTAGGGCCACTAGTGGGATCGGCTAATGAAAAACTGTTTTTT
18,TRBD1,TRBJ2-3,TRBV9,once,CASSAPRDRGGYTDTQYF,TGTGCCAGCAGCGCCCCCCGCGACAGGGGGGGTTACACAGATACGCAGTATTTT
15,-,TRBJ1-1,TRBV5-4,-,CASSSTSTVNTEAFF,TGTGCCAGCAGCTCTACCTCGACAGTTAACACTGAAGCTTTCTTT